This entry concerns a single T cell receptor (beta chain). This sample is drawn from a study of blood T cell repertoires in COVID-19. Study details: Sites in the United States, Italy and Spain provided acute and convalescent COVID-19 samples. PBMCs, B-cell-depleted T cells, or T cells provided the cDNA or gDNA that made up the material.

The CDR3 consists of 15 residues. Germline-derived CDR1 and CDR2 are SEHNR and FQNEAQ (reference sequence). Trimming cost V 5 bases and J 3 bases, with 14 bases left between them. Generated by immunoSEQ multiplex PCR, the TCRdb table keeps only in-frame clones and is missing some. The table shows around 200,000 clones, with 88% occurring only once. The sequence derives from a young man with active or convalescent COVID-19. The sequencing sample was made of peripheral blood. V is TRBV7-9 and J is TRBJ2-1; TRBD2 might be the D (5 bases). The CDR3 sequence is CASSPSEVVYNEQFF. CDR3 nucleotide sequence: TGTGCCAGCAGCCCCTCGGAGGTAGTCTACAATGAGCAGTTCTTC. Full variable domain (missing parts from reference TRBV7-9 and TRBJ2-1): DTGVSQNPRHKITKRGQNVTFRCDPISEHNRLYWYRQTLGQGPEFLTYFQNEAQLEKSRLLSDRFSAERPKGSFSTLEIQRTEQGDSAMYLCASSPSEVVYNEQFFGPGTRLTVL.